Each of the 2 T cell receptor beta chains below was sequenced from the same sample in a study of T-cell reconstitution after alpha-beta-depleted transplantation in children (dated by TCRdb to about 2016). Libraries were constructed by PCR. Instrument on record: Illumina HiSeq 2500. TCR library preparation used molecular barcoding, with unique molecular identifiers applied to normalize quantification of the TCRbeta repertoire. Using fastp at Q25 and MiXCR, TCRdb reprocessed the public reads and kept productive beta chains. Rows with one shared CDR3 protein collapse into an entry with the most common genes and DNA. This sample lists over 90,000 distinct CDR3 sequences; roughly 7.2% were detected once. The top ten hold approximately 16% of the sample. According to the study, the label for this sample's treatment or condition signals: allogeneic hematopoietic cell transplantation with graft depleted of TCRalphabeta T cells and CD19 B cells.

Source: PBMCs, taken before TCRalphabeta/CD19-depleted stem cell transplant. The source is a boy aged 2 to 10 with acute lymphoblastic leukemia, due to receive a stem cell transplant.

At least ten counts were recorded for this clonotype. The rearrangement links TRBV5-1 to TRBJ2-7; D unresolved. The CDR3 length is 13 residues. The germline V gene encodes CDR1 SGHRS and CDR2 YFSETQ. Trimming took 9 bases from V and 0 from J, leaving 13 bases between them. The CDR3 DNA reads as TGCGCCACCGAAACCAAAAGCTCCTACGAGCAGTACTTC. Translating it yields CATETKSSYEQYF.

In this sample, this clonotype turned up a few times. CDR3 protein: CASSVRGGHNEQFF. In DNA, the CDR3 is TGTGCCAGCAGCGTAAGGGGCGGCCACAATGAGCAGTTCTTC. The V and J genes are TRBV7-3 and TRBJ2-1, with D tentatively TRBD1 (5 bases). Trimming took 5 bases from V and 5 from J, leaving 13 bases between them. The germline CDR1 and CDR2 sequences are SGHTA and FQGTGA. This CDR3 contains 14 residues. Variable domain in full (rest from reference TRBV7-3 and TRBJ2-1): GAGVSQTPSNKVTEKGKYVELRCDPISGHTALYWYRQSLGQGPEFLIYFQGTGAADDSGLPNDRFFAVRPEGSVSTLKIQRTERGDSAVYLCASSVRGGHNEQFFGPGTRLTVL.